This T cell receptor beta chain was observed in a study of blood T cells in healthy people across ages. Points from the study as a whole: Aged donors had fewer naive CD4+ cells and lower diversity than long-lived donors.

Extractions gave at least 5 micrograms of total RNA per sample. This clonotype was detected only a few times. Its target is unknown. The junction departs from the called germline gene at one end, perhaps through a read error. It was with a sample-barcoded 5' primer and a J-beta primer mix that a second PCR of roughly 6 to 12 cycles was run. TCRdb reanalysed the 5' RACE reads using MiXCR and keeps one entry per CDR3 protein. This sample has over 600,000 distinct CDR3 sequences; under 25% occur once, and the top ten carry approximately 3.6%. Sequences were obtained from blood. This clonotype originated in a man in his 70s in good health.

CDR3 coding DNA: TGCGCCAGCAGCTCAGGACAGGGAAAGTACGTGCAGTACTTC. Amino acids: CASSSGQGKYVQYF. This rearrangement joins TRBV5-1 to TRBJ2-7, with 8 bases fitting TRBD1. This CDR3 has 14 amino acids. The germline V gene encodes CDR1 SGHRS and CDR2 YFSETQ.